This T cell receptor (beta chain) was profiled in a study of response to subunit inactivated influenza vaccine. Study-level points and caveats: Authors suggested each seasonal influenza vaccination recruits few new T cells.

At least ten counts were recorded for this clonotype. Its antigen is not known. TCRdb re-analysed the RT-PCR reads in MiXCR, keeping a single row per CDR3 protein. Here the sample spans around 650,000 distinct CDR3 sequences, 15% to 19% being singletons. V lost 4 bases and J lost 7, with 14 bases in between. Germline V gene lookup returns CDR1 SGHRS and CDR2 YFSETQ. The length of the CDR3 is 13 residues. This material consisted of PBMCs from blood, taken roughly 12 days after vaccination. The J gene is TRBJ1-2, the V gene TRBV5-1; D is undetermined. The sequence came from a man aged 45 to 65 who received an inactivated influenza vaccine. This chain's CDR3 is CASSRGTNPGYTF. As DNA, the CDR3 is TGCGCCAGCAGCCGGGGAACTAACCCTGGCTACACCTTC. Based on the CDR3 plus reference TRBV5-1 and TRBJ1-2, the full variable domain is KAGVTQTPRYLIKTRGQQVTLSCSPISGHRSVSWYQQTPGQGLQFLFEYFSETQRNKGNFPGRFSGRQFSNSRSEMNVSTLELGDSALYLCASSRGTNPGYTFGSGTRLTVV.